Listed below are T cell receptor beta chains from one sample, sequenced in a study of early T cells in non-severe SARS-CoV-2 infection. TCRdb analysed the 5' RACE reads with MiXCR anew, one entry per CDR3 protein. This sample has more than 20,000 distinct CDR3 sequences, with approximately 4.4% found just once. Sequencing used whole blood. These receptors originate from an adult who was a healthcare worker with PCR-confirmed SARS-CoV-2 infection or an uninfected control (not recorded which). Both conserved end residues are part of each CDR3. D genes are given only for firm matches. Some rows mark clone size as missing; the rest say once, few, many or name a class of expanded clone.

V	D	size	J	DNA	CDR3
TRBV7-3	.	many	TRBJ2-3	TGTGCCAGCAGCCTGACAGTGGATAGGACAGATACGCAGTATTTT	CASSLTVDRTDTQYF
TRBV27	.	.	TRBJ1-6	TGTGCCAGCAGGGGGCTAGGCGCCCTCCACTTT	CASRGLGALHF
TRBV7-9	TRBD1	few	TRBJ1-6	TGTGCCAGCAGCGGGGGACAGGATTATAATTCACCCCTCCACTTT	CASSGGQDYNSPLHF
TRBV18	.	many	TRBJ2-2	TGTGCCAGCTCACCGGACGGGAACACCGGGGAGCTGTTTTTT	CASSPDGNTGELFF
TRBV12-3/TRBV12-4	.	few	TRBJ2-2	TGTGCCAGCAGTTTAGACGGGGGGCCGAGGACCGGGGAGCTGTTTTTT	CASSLDGGPRTGELFF
TRBV12-3/TRBV12-4	.	few	TRBJ1-5	TGTGCCAGCAGTTTACAGTCCAGCAATCAGCCCCAGCATTTT	CASSLQSSNQPQHF
TRBV5-6	TRBD2	many	TRBJ2-2	TGTGCCAGCAGCTCCGCATTAATAGCGGGGGGAACCGGGGAGCTGTTTTTT	CASSSALIAGGTGELFF
TRBV30	TRBD1	many	TRBJ1-2	TGTGCCTGTACCAAGCCCGGGACAGGGAGCAGCGATGGCTACACCTTC	CACTKPGTGSSDGYTF
TRBV30	.	few	TRBJ2-2	TGTGCCTGGAGTGTCCTCAACACCGGGGAGCTGTTTTTT	CAWSVLNTGELFF
TRBV24-1	TRBD1	.	TRBJ1-2	TGTGCCACCAAACCCGGGACAGGGGATGGCTACACCTTC	CATKPGTGDGYTF
TRBV11-2	.	few	TRBJ2-7	TGTGCCAGCAGCTTAGACAGCGAGGCCTACGAGCAGTACTTC	CASSLDSEAYEQYF
TRBV11-3	.	.	TRBJ2-5	TGTGCCAGCAGCTTACAGGACAGCCAAGAGACCCAGTACTTC	CASSLQDSQETQYF
TRBV18	.	many	TRBJ2-5	TGTGCCAGCTCACCACAGGGCCTAGAAGAGACCCAGTACTTC	CASSPQGLEETQYF
TRBV30	.	medium-sized	TRBJ1-2	TGTGCCTGGAGTACTCCGGGAGGGATCTATGGCTACACCTTC	CAWSTPGGIYGYTF
TRBV20-1	.	few	TRBJ1-3	TGCAGTGCAACCGGGCAAGTGGGTGGAAACACCATATATTTT	CSATGQVGGNTIYF
TRBV30	TRBD1	many	TRBJ1-2	TGTGCCTGCGGGACAGGAGGATACTATGGCCACACCTTC	CACGTGGYYGHTF
TRBV29-1	TRBD1	medium-sized	TRBJ2-5	TGCAGCGTTAAGGGGACAGGAGTTCAAGAGACCCAGTACTTC	CSVKGTGVQETQYF
TRBV12-3/TRBV12-4	.	few	TRBJ2-2	TGTGCCAGCAGTCTCAGGGAAGGGGAGCTGTTTTTT	CASSLREGELFF
TRBV7-3	TRBD1	many	TRBJ2-2	TGTGCCAGCAGCCGAGGGACAGGGTCTAACACCGGGGAGCTGTTTTTT	CASSRGTGSNTGELFF
TRBV10-3	TRBD1	many	TRBJ2-7	TGTGCCATCAGTGGAACAAAGACAGGGGGCTACGAGCAGTACTTC	CAISGTKTGGYEQYF
TRBV7-8	.	few	TRBJ2-2	TGTGCCAGCAGCTTAGGCCTTTCGGGGGCTGCGAACACCGGGGAGCTGTTTTTT	CASSLGLSGAANTGELFF
TRBV6-5	TRBD1	.	TRBJ2-2	TGTGCCAGCAGCCGGGACAGCACCGGGGAGCTGTTTTTT	CASSRDSTGELFF
TRBV15	.	.	TRBJ1-1	TGTGCCACCAGCGGGGGACCTGTGGCTTTCTTT	CATSGGPVAFF
TRBV29-1	.	many	TRBJ1-1	TGCAGCGTTTCCGACGGGAACACTGAAGCTTTCTTT	CSVSDGNTEAFF
TRBV2	.	medium-sized	TRBJ1-4	TGTGCCCTGACCGGATCTAGCAGGGGAGATGAAAAACTGTTTTTT	CALTGSSRGDEKLFF
TRBV7-3	.	.	TRBJ1-4	TGTGCCAGCAGCTTAACGAGGGATGAAAAACTGTTTTTT	CASSLTRDEKLFF
TRBV11-2	TRBD2	.	TRBJ2-2	TGTGCCAGCAGCAAACTAGCGGGGGGTCCGAACACCGGGGAGCTGTTTTTT	CASSKLAGGPNTGELFF
TRBV29-1	TRBD1	many	TRBJ1-1	TGCAGCGGGGAACAGGGGGAAATCGGCACTGAAGCTTTCTTT	CSGEQGEIGTEAFF
TRBV9	.	many	TRBJ2-7	TGTGCCAGCAGCCGAGACCCACAGGGTACCTACGAGCAGTACTTC	CASSRDPQGTYEQYF
TRBV12-3/TRBV12-4	.	.	TRBJ2-1	TGTGCCAGCAGCCCCGCGGGAGAGCAGTTCTTC	CASSPAGEQFF
TRBV29-1	TRBD1	many	TRBJ2-5	TGCAGCGTCCAGGGGGCGGACGGGACCCAGTACTTC	CSVQGADGTQYF
TRBV4-3	.	many	TRBJ2-5	TGCGCCAGCAGCCAAGTGTGGGGGGGCGTTCAAGAGACCCAGTACTTC	CASSQVWGGVQETQYF
TRBV20-1	.	many	TRBJ1-3	TGCAGTGCTACTCAAGGGGGGGGCTCTGGAAACACCATATATTTT	CSATQGGGSGNTIYF
TRBV7-2	.	.	TRBJ1-2	TGTGCCAGCAGCCCCTTTGGTACAGGGAGGAGCGGCTACACCTTC	CASSPFGTGRSGYTF
TRBV9	.	.	TRBJ1-2	TGTGCCAGCAGCAACTGGAAGGCCTCTAAGGACTACACCTTC	CASSNWKASKDYTF
TRBV6-2/TRBV6-3	TRBD2	many	TRBJ2-1	TGTGCCAGCAGTTACCCCGGGGGGGAAGACTACAATGAGCAGTTCTTC	CASSYPGGEDYNEQFF
TRBV6-1	.	many	TRBJ2-7	TGTGCCAGCAGCCCAAGTTTCTACGAGCAGTACTTC	CASSPSFYEQYF
TRBV5-6	TRBD2	many	TRBJ2-3	TGTGCCAGCAGCCTTGTTATTAGCGGGGGCACAGATACGCAGTATTTT	CASSLVISGGTDTQYF
TRBV6-5	.	many	TRBJ1-1	TGTGCCAGCAGTGGACGACAGGAAGTCTCTGAAGCTTTCTTT	CASSGRQEVSEAFF
TRBV30	.	.	TRBJ1-1	TGTGCCTGGACGGGGACGAGGGGGTTAGTTTCGAACACTGAAGCTTTCTTT	CAWTGTRGLVSNTEAFF
TRBV7-6	.	many	TRBJ2-7	TGTGCCAGCAGCTTAGCCGGGCCACAGCACGAGCAGTACTTC	CASSLAGPQHEQYF
TRBV6-5	.	few	TRBJ2-1	TGTGCCACCTGGGACCCATACAATGAGCAGTTCTTC	CATWDPYNEQFF